Listed here are 22 T cell receptor beta chains from one sample, sequenced in a study of T cells after yellow fever vaccination. TCRdb re-derived calls from the 5' RACE reads in MiXCR, one entry per CDR3 protein. The sample shows roughly 300,000 distinct CDR3 sequences, roughly 8% of them seen only once. Sequencing used PBMCs, obtained 45 days after the first yellow fever vaccination. These receptors all stem from a man in his late teens or twenties who received the YFV17D yellow fever vaccine.

This clonotype was detected many times. J is TRBJ2-2 and V is TRBV5-4, with 8 nucleotides matching TRBD2. The length of the CDR3 is 17 residues. Trimming cost V 1 base and J 1 base; bases outside gene matches: 6. Germline loops: CDR1 SGHNT, CDR2 YYREEE (reference sequence). This CDR3 reads CASSLRRLAGNTGELFF. The CDR3 region has the DNA TGTGCCAGCAGCTTGCGCCGGCTAGCGGGGAACACCGGGGAGCTGTTTTTT. Together with reference TRBV5-4 and TRBJ2-2, the CDR3 gives the full variable domain: ETGVTQSPTHLIKTRGQQVTLRCSSQSGHNTVSWYQQALGQGPQFIFQYYREEENGRGNFPPRFSGLQFPNYSSELNVNALELDDSALYLCASSLRRLAGNTGELFFGEGSRLTVL.

The rearrangement joins TRBV2 to TRBJ2-7; maybe TRBD1 (6 bases). This CDR3 spans 13 amino acids. Trimming took off 7 bases at V and 0 bases at J, with 10 bases between the two ends. Germline V lookup: CDR1 SNHLY, CDR2 FYNNEI. The CDR3 is CASTGQSSYEQYV. CDR3 in DNA: TGTGCCAGCACCGGACAGTCCTCCTACGAGCAGTACGTC.

This clonotype was observed a handful of times. The CDR3: CASSSVPGQGSYEQYF. CDR3 nucleotides: TGCGCCAGCAGCTCCGTCCCGGGACAGGGATCCTACGAGCAGTACTTC. The chain employs TRBV5-1 and TRBJ2-7, with 9 bases fitting TRBD1. This CDR3 region has 16 residues. The ends lost 3 bases at V and 1 base at J; junction bases unmatched: 8. Germline lookup yields CDR1 SGHRS and CDR2 YFSETQ.

The chain joins TRBV4-1 to TRBJ2-3; a possible D gene is TRBD1 (5 bases). The CDR3 contains 15 residues. The germline V gene has CDR1 MGHRA and CDR2 YSYEKL. V gave up 1 base and J gave up 0 bases, with 8 bases separating them. The CDR3 DNA sequence: TGCGCCAGCAGCCAAGTACAGGATAGCACAGATACGCAGTATTTT. Amino acid sequence: CASSQVQDSTDTQYF.

The chain's CDR3 is CASSWRTGAGGEETQYF. DNA of the CDR3: TGCGCCAGCAGCTGGAGAACCGGGGCGGGGGGGGAAGAGACCCAGTACTTC. The chain links TRBV5-1 to TRBJ2-5; the match to TRBD2 covers 9 bases. Germline CDR1 reads SGHRS; CDR2 reads YFSETQ. After removal of 3 bases from V and 3 bases from J, the junction contained 12 bases not matched to a gene. The CDR3 totals 17 residues.

This clonotype was seen a handful of times. J is TRBJ1-1 and V is TRBV11-1; 11 bases fit TRBD1. The J segment lost 0 bases and the V segment lost 5 bases, leaving 11 bases of the junction unmatched. The CDR3 loop spans 18 amino acids. The germline gives CDR1 SGHAT, CDR2 FQDESV (reference sequence). CDR3 region: CASSPSPRTGGLNTEAFF. The CDR3 DNA follows: TGTGCCAGCAGCCCTTCCCCCCGGACAGGGGGCCTGAACACTGAAGCTTTCTTT.

The genes are TRBV9 and TRBJ2-6; unclear D gene. The CDR3 extends over 15 amino acids. Between the trimmed V and J ends, which lost 3 bases and 2 bases, there was a span of 9 bases. Germline V CDR1 and CDR2: SGDLS, YYNGEE. This chain's CDR3 is CASSGLTPGANVLTF. The CDR3 region has the DNA TGTGCCAGCAGCGGCCTAACTCCTGGGGCCAACGTCCTGACTTTC.

The chain has TRBV20-1 and TRBJ2-2, with D maybe TRBD2 (6 bases). CDR1 is DFQATT, CDR2 SNEGSKA, per germline (reference sequence). The CDR3 has 14 amino acids. The CDR3 DNA is TGCAGAGAATTGGGACTTAAGAACACCGGGGAGCTGTTTTTT. Protein: CRELGLKNTGELFF.

This clonotype came up a few times. This chain uses TRBV10-3 with TRBJ2-7, with TRBD2 matching over 8 bases. The germline V gene encodes CDR1 ENHRY and CDR2 SYGVKD. CDR3 length equals 15 residues. Unmatched junction bases numbered 5, after V lost 3 bases and J lost 1 base. The CDR3 sequence: CAISEPGGRSYEQYF. The DNA of the CDR3 is TGTGCCATCAGTGAACCGGGGGGGCGATCCTACGAGCAGTACTTC.

The sample holds a few counts of this clonotype. The V and J genes are TRBV5-1 and TRBJ2-4; 9 nucleotides align to TRBD1. The V gene's germline CDR1 is SGHRS and CDR2 YFSETQ. V shed 1 base, J shed 2 bases, and the junction held 10 bases outside the gene matches. The CDR3 has 18 amino acids. CDR3 coding DNA: TGCGCCAGCAGCTTGTGGACAGGGGAGTCTTTGTCCAAAAACATTCAGTACTTC. Its protein is CASSLWTGESLSKNIQYF.

CDR3 bases: TGCGCCAGCAGCCCGTCGGGGTCTATCCCCCCACAGTTCTTC. It encodes CASSPSGSIPPQFF. The chain couples TRBV5-1 to TRBJ2-1; a possible D gene is TRBD2 (5 bases). The germline V and J ends were trimmed by 4 bases and 13 bases, with 21 bases remaining between them. The CDR3 has 14 residues. CDR1 and CDR2 (germline): SGHRS, YFSETQ.

This clonotype was counted only a few times. This rearrangement joins TRBV5-4 to TRBJ2-3, with 13 bases aligning to TRBD2. Germline V CDR1 and CDR2: SGHNT, YYREEE (reference sequence). The CDR3 is made up of 16 amino acids. V gave up 4 bases and J gave up 1 base; unmatched junction bases: 3. Written as DNA, the CDR3 is TGTGCCAGCAGCACAGGACTAGCGGGGGGCACAGATACGCAGTATTTT. This translates into CASSTGLAGGTDTQYF.

This chain uses TRBV14 with TRBJ1-2; unclear D gene. Germline V gene data show CDR1 as SGHDN and CDR2 as FVKESK. The CDR3 is 14 residues long. Trimming left V 1 base short and J 8 bases short, with 14 bases between. CDR3 nucleotides: TGTGCCAGCAGCCAAGCCCCCTCCGGGCTGGGCTACACCTTC. Encoded protein: CASSQAPSGLGYTF.

This clonotype was observed a handful of times. The V and J genes are TRBV7-2 and TRBJ1-2; 8 bases align to TRBD1. CDR1 SGHTA and CDR2 FQGNSA come from the germline V gene. Trimming at V came to 3 bases and at J to 3 bases, leaving 6 bases not matched to a gene. This CDR3 has 15 residues. The CDR3 region is CASSLQGAVYYGYTF. For the CDR3, the DNA is TGTGCCAGCAGCTTGCAGGGGGCGGTCTACTATGGCTACACCTTC.

The chain combines TRBV7-9 with TRBJ1-5; D not certain. CDR3 length equals 12 residues. Germline V gives CDR1 SEHNR, CDR2 FQNEAQ (reference sequence). V gave up 5 bases and J gave up 4 bases, with 6 bases separating them. The CDR3 region is CASSVQNQPQHF. For the CDR3, the DNA is TGTGCCAGCAGCGTCCAGAATCAGCCCCAGCATTTT.

This clonotype showed up just a few times. This chain connects TRBV7-6 to TRBJ2-3; no definite D call. The CDR3 loop spans 13 amino acids. Trimming removed 1 base at V and 3 bases at J, with 5 bases between. CDR1 is SGHVS, CDR2 FNYEAQ, per germline. CDR3 DNA sequence: TGTGCCAGCAGCTTAGGCTGGACAGATACGCAGTATTTT. Its translation is CASSLGWTDTQYF.

The chain uses TRBV7-8 and TRBJ1-5, with TRBD1 matching over 10 bases. J gave up 6 bases and V 5 bases, and 7 bases lay outside the gene matches. CDR1 and CDR2 (germline): SGHVS, FQNEAQ. The CDR3 is made up of 15 amino acids. CDR3 coding DNA: TGTGCCAGCAGCAATAAGGGACAGGGGTTTCAGCCCCAGCATTTT. It specifies CASSNKGQGFQPQHF.

The chain links TRBV6-5 to TRBJ2-1, with 8 positions matching TRBD2. Germline CDR1 and CDR2: MNHEY and SVGAGI. The CDR3 is made up of 12 amino acids. V lost 2 bases, J lost 12 bases, and 3 bases stayed unmatched. The CDR3 region is CASSYGAGGQFF. As DNA, the CDR3 is TGTGCCAGCAGTTACGGTGCGGGGGGGCAGTTCTTC.

The rearrangement uses TRBV7-3 and TRBJ1-1; 9 nucleotides line up with TRBD1. The CDR3 has 15 residues. With V trimmed by 5 bases and J by 4 bases, 8 bases remained unmatched. Germline-derived CDR1 and CDR2 are SGHTA and FQGTGA. In DNA, the CDR3 is TGTGCCAGCAGCCCCACCGGGACAGGGTCCACTGAAGCTTTCTTT. Protein sequence: CASSPTGTGSTEAFF. The full variable domain, in which reference TRBV7-3 and TRBJ1-1 provide the parts outside the CDR3, is GAGVSQTPSNKVTEKGKYVELRCDPISGHTALYWYRQSLGQGPEFLIYFQGTGAADDSGLPNDRFFAVRPEGSVSTLKIQRTERGDSAVYLCASSPTGTGSTEAFFGQGTRLTVV.

This clonotype has more than one count but fewer than ten. J is TRBJ2-3 and V is TRBV12-3 or TRBV12-4; the D call may be TRBD1 or TRBD2 (5 bases each). This CDR3 has 14 residues. V lost 2 bases and J 6 bases, leaving 12 bases between the germline ends. The CDR3 protein is CASSLNQGEDTQYF. Written as DNA, the CDR3 is TGTGCCAGCAGTTTAAATCAGGGAGAGGATACGCAGTATTTT.

The rearrangement joins TRBV28 to TRBJ2-5; TRBD1 matches at 9 bases. J gave up 7 bases and V 6 bases, and 6 bases lay outside the gene matches. The CDR3 length is 13 residues. Per the germline V gene, CDR1 is MDHEN and CDR2 is SYDVKM. CDR3 sequence (DNA): TGTGCCAGCAGGGGGACAGGGTACGGGACCCAGTACTTC. Translating it yields CASRGTGYGTQYF.

This clonotype was counted ten times or more. The CDR3 region is CASSLDRADYGYTF. The CDR3 region has the DNA TGCGCCAGCAGCTTGGACAGGGCCGACTATGGCTACACCTTC. The gene calls are TRBV5-1 and TRBJ1-2; D perhaps matches TRBD1 (6 bases). CDR1 SGHRS and CDR2 YFSETQ come from the germline V gene. Between the trimmed V and J ends, which lost 0 bases and 3 bases, there was a span of 9 bases. The CDR3 length is 14 residues.